This TCR beta chain was captured by sequencing in a study of cytomegalovirus exposure and HLA in healthy donors. V shed 1 base, J shed 5 bases, and the junction held 3 bases outside the gene matches. CDR3 size: 15 residues. Germline values: CDR1 SGHDT, CDR2 YYEEEE. The primer mix had 60 Vbeta and 13 Jbeta primers. Profiling relied on immunoSEQ multiplex PCR, and the TCRdb table lists in-frame clones only, not all of them. The sample includes around 230,000 clones, roughly 87% of them seen just once. This clone was seen only once. The sequenced sample was PBMCs. This TCR was recovered from a man aged 35 to 55 in good health and CMV-seropositive. The rearrangement links TRBV5-6 to TRBJ2-5; 12 positions agree with TRBD2. CDR3 region: CASSLTSGRRETQYF. CDR3 in DNA: TGTGCCAGCAGCTTGACTAGCGGGAGGAGGGAGACCCAGTACTTC.